Listed below are T cell receptor beta chains from one sample, sequenced in a study of T cells in Graves' hyperthyroidism and ophthalmopathy. One entry per CDR3 protein, called by TCRdb with MiXCR from the multiplex PCR reads. Of nearly 600,000 distinct CDR3 sequences listed, 13% to 15% are singletons. Material for sequencing was blood. These receptor sequences come from a woman under 30 with Graves' ophthalmopathy. Each CDR3 is given with its conserved first and last residue. Fields, in order: clone size, V gene, J gene, D gene, CDR3 DNA, CDR3 protein. The D gene is left open where the match is weak. Expanded clones are given a class, and other clones once, few, many or no size at all.

clone_size: -; v_call: TRBV7-3; j_call: TRBJ2-7; d_call: -; cdr3_nt: TGTGCCAGCAGCTTAAACAGGGTCATTCCCTACGAGCAGTACTTC; cdr3_aa: CASSLNRVIPYEQYF
clone_size: many; v_call: TRBV28; j_call: TRBJ2-7; d_call: TRBD1; cdr3_nt: TGTGCCAGCAGCCCTAGCAGGGGGCAAGAATACGAGCAGTACTTC; cdr3_aa: CASSPSRGQEYEQYF
clone_size: many; v_call: TRBV28; j_call: TRBJ2-4; d_call: -; cdr3_nt: TGTGCCAGCAGTTTAATTGCAGGGGTAAACATTCAGTACTTC; cdr3_aa: CASSLIAGVNIQYF
clone_size: -; v_call: TRBV25-1; j_call: TRBJ2-5; d_call: TRBD2; cdr3_nt: TGTGCCAGCAGTGAATGGGAAGTAGCGGGAGTTGGGACCCAGTACTTC; cdr3_aa: CASSEWEVAGVGTQYF
clone_size: -; v_call: TRBV19; j_call: TRBJ2-4; d_call: -; cdr3_nt: TGTGCCAGTAGTCCCGACGTAGGCCCAGCAGCCAAAAACATTCAGTACTTC; cdr3_aa: CASSPDVGPAAKNIQYF
clone_size: -; v_call: TRBV5-1; j_call: TRBJ2-2; d_call: -; cdr3_nt: TGCGCCAGCGGGTTTGGTGTGGGCACCGGGGAGCTGTTTTTT; cdr3_aa: CASGFGVGTGELFF
clone_size: many; v_call: TRBV12-3/TRBV12-4; j_call: TRBJ2-2; d_call: -; cdr3_nt: TGTGCCAGCAGTACGAGCCTGTCAAAAGCCGGGGAGCTGTTTTTT; cdr3_aa: CASSTSLSKAGELFF
clone_size: many; v_call: TRBV20-1; j_call: TRBJ2-7; d_call: TRBD2; cdr3_nt: TGCAGTGCTAGCAGCGGGACTAGCTCCTACGAGCAGTACTTC; cdr3_aa: CSASSGTSSYEQYF
clone_size: -; v_call: TRBV7-9; j_call: TRBJ1-1; d_call: -; cdr3_nt: TGTGCCAGCAGCTTCGAGGGGCCAACGGTCGCTGAAGCTTTCTTT; cdr3_aa: CASSFEGPTVAEAFF
clone_size: many; v_call: TRBV15; j_call: TRBJ2-3; d_call: TRBD2; cdr3_nt: TGTGCCACCAGCAGAGTCGCCGGGAGGTTAGATACGCAGTATTTT; cdr3_aa: CATSRVAGRLDTQYF
clone_size: many; v_call: TRBV2; j_call: TRBJ2-7; d_call: -; cdr3_nt: TGTGCCAGCAGTGGAGAGCCGGCCTCCTACGAGCAGTACTTC; cdr3_aa: CASSGEPASYEQYF
clone_size: many; v_call: TRBV27; j_call: TRBJ2-6; d_call: -; cdr3_nt: TGTGCCAGCCGCCCTTTACGGGTCTCTGGGGCCAACGTCCTGACTTTC; cdr3_aa: CASRPLRVSGANVLTF
clone_size: -; v_call: TRBV7-2; j_call: TRBJ1-4; d_call: TRBD1; cdr3_nt: TGTGCCAGCAGCCTGGGACAGCGAGAAAAACTGTTTTTT; cdr3_aa: CASSLGQREKLFF
clone_size: -; v_call: TRBV11-1; j_call: TRBJ2-3; d_call: -; cdr3_nt: TGTGCCAGCAGCCCCTGGGGGGCTAGCACAGATACGCAGTATTTT; cdr3_aa: CASSPWGASTDTQYF
clone_size: -; v_call: TRBV20-1; j_call: TRBJ2-4; d_call: -; cdr3_nt: TGCAGTGCTAGAGTGGGAGGTTCGGGGGCTTGGTACTTC; cdr3_aa: CSARVGGSGAWYF
clone_size: many; v_call: TRBV6-2/TRBV6-3; j_call: TRBJ2-3; d_call: -; cdr3_nt: TGTGCCAGCAGTTACTCCCTGCTAGCGTTTACTAGCACAGATACGCAGTATTTT; cdr3_aa: CASSYSLLAFTSTDTQYF
clone_size: many; v_call: TRBV7-3; j_call: TRBJ2-7; d_call: -; cdr3_nt: TGTGCCAGCAGCCCAGGGATGGGGTACGAGCAGTACTTC; cdr3_aa: CASSPGMGYEQYF
clone_size: few; v_call: TRBV20-1; j_call: TRBJ1-3; d_call: -; cdr3_nt: TGCAGTGCTAGAGAGGGTGTGAGCTCTGGAAACACCATATATTTT; cdr3_aa: CSAREGVSSGNTIYF
clone_size: -; v_call: TRBV30; j_call: TRBJ2-7; d_call: TRBD2; cdr3_nt: TGTGCCTGGAGTCGACTAGCGGGAGGGACCTACGAGCAGTACTTC; cdr3_aa: CAWSRLAGGTYEQYF
clone_size: -; v_call: TRBV5-1; j_call: TRBJ2-7; d_call: TRBD2; cdr3_nt: TGCGCCAGCACCTCGGGGGGTAAAGGGGACGAGCAGTACTTC; cdr3_aa: CASTSGGKGDEQYF
clone_size: many; v_call: TRBV7-2; j_call: TRBJ2-1; d_call: -; cdr3_nt: TGTGCCAGCAGCCCCCACCAGGGTGCGAATGAGCAGTTCTTC; cdr3_aa: CASSPHQGANEQFF
clone_size: many; v_call: TRBV12-3/TRBV12-4; j_call: TRBJ2-5; d_call: TRBD1; cdr3_nt: TGTGCCAGCAGTTTAGCGCAGGGGGCTCGGCAAGAGACCCAGTACTTC; cdr3_aa: CASSLAQGARQETQYF
clone_size: many; v_call: TRBV10-3; j_call: TRBJ1-1; d_call: TRBD1; cdr3_nt: TGTGCCGCGACAGGGCTTGACACTGAAGCTTTCTTT; cdr3_aa: CAATGLDTEAFF
clone_size: many; v_call: TRBV12-3/TRBV12-4; j_call: TRBJ1-1; d_call: TRBD1; cdr3_nt: TGTGCCAGCAGCCGAATGGGCAGGGGGCCTAACACTGAAGCTTTCTTT; cdr3_aa: CASSRMGRGPNTEAFF
clone_size: many; v_call: TRBV30; j_call: TRBJ1-2; d_call: -; cdr3_nt: TGTGCCTGGAGTGTAGGGGGCTATGGCTACACCTTC; cdr3_aa: CAWSVGGYGYTF
clone_size: many; v_call: TRBV11-3; j_call: TRBJ2-3; d_call: TRBD2; cdr3_nt: TGTGCCAGCAGCTTAGCCCTACTAGCGGGAGGGACAGATACGCAGTATTTT; cdr3_aa: CASSLALLAGGTDTQYF
clone_size: many; v_call: TRBV7-8; j_call: TRBJ2-1; d_call: -; cdr3_nt: TGTGCCAGCAGCCCACGTTTGGGTGAGCAGTTCTTC; cdr3_aa: CASSPRLGEQFF
clone_size: many; v_call: TRBV6-5; j_call: TRBJ2-7; d_call: -; cdr3_nt: TGTGCCAGCACTTACTCTCAGGTTGCGGGCTACGAGCAGTACTTC; cdr3_aa: CASTYSQVAGYEQYF
clone_size: many; v_call: TRBV7-9; j_call: TRBJ2-5; d_call: TRBD2; cdr3_nt: TGTGCCAGCAGCTCCCCGGGACTAGCGGGGGAGCAAGAGACCCAGTACTTC; cdr3_aa: CASSSPGLAGEQETQYF
clone_size: -; v_call: TRBV19; j_call: TRBJ2-7; d_call: -; cdr3_nt: TGTGCCAGTAGTATAAAAGGGAGTGGGAGCAGCTCCTACGAGCAGTACTTC; cdr3_aa: CASSIKGSGSSSYEQYF
clone_size: few; v_call: TRBV5-4; j_call: TRBJ1-2; d_call: -; cdr3_nt: TGTGCCAGCAGCTTACGACAGATCTCTAACTATGGCTACACCTTC; cdr3_aa: CASSLRQISNYGYTF
clone_size: many; v_call: TRBV20-1; j_call: TRBJ2-1; d_call: TRBD2; cdr3_nt: TGCAGTGCTAGGGTCGGAGGGGCGGGGGGGCCTGAGCAGTTCTTC; cdr3_aa: CSARVGGAGGPEQFF
clone_size: -; v_call: TRBV9; j_call: TRBJ2-5; d_call: TRBD2; cdr3_nt: TGTGCCAGCAGCGCCGGACTAGCGGGACCGGGGGAGACCCAGTACTTC; cdr3_aa: CASSAGLAGPGETQYF
clone_size: many; v_call: TRBV6-1; j_call: TRBJ1-1; d_call: TRBD1; cdr3_nt: TGTGCCAGCAGTAAGAGGGACAGGTCGGCTGAAGCTTTCTTT; cdr3_aa: CASSKRDRSAEAFF
clone_size: many; v_call: TRBV28; j_call: TRBJ1-6; d_call: -; cdr3_nt: TGTGCCAGCAGTTTATGGGCAGATAGTAATTCACCCCTCCACTTT; cdr3_aa: CASSLWADSNSPLHF
clone_size: few; v_call: TRBV9; j_call: TRBJ2-1; d_call: -; cdr3_nt: TGTGCCAGCAGCGTAGCTACGGGGGGACAGGCGACCTACAATGAGCAGTTCTTC; cdr3_aa: CASSVATGGQATYNEQFF
clone_size: many; v_call: TRBV7-6; j_call: TRBJ2-2; d_call: -; cdr3_nt: TGTGCCAGCAGCTATGGGGGATCCGGGGAGCTGTTTTTT; cdr3_aa: CASSYGGSGELFF
clone_size: few; v_call: TRBV7-9; j_call: TRBJ2-7; d_call: -; cdr3_nt: TGTGCCAGCAGCTTAGGGGCGGGGATTCACGCACCCGGGGCCTTGGACGAGCAGTACTTC; cdr3_aa: CASSLGAGIHAPGALDEQYF
clone_size: few; v_call: TRBV10-3; j_call: TRBJ1-2; d_call: -; cdr3_nt: TGTGCCATCACCCCCGCGGAGAGGGCTGGTGGCTACACCTTC; cdr3_aa: CAITPAERAGGYTF
clone_size: -; v_call: TRBV6-2/TRBV6-3; j_call: TRBJ2-7; d_call: TRBD1; cdr3_nt: TGTGCCAGCAGCTGGACAGGGGATAGCTACGAGCAGTACTTC; cdr3_aa: CASSWTGDSYEQYF